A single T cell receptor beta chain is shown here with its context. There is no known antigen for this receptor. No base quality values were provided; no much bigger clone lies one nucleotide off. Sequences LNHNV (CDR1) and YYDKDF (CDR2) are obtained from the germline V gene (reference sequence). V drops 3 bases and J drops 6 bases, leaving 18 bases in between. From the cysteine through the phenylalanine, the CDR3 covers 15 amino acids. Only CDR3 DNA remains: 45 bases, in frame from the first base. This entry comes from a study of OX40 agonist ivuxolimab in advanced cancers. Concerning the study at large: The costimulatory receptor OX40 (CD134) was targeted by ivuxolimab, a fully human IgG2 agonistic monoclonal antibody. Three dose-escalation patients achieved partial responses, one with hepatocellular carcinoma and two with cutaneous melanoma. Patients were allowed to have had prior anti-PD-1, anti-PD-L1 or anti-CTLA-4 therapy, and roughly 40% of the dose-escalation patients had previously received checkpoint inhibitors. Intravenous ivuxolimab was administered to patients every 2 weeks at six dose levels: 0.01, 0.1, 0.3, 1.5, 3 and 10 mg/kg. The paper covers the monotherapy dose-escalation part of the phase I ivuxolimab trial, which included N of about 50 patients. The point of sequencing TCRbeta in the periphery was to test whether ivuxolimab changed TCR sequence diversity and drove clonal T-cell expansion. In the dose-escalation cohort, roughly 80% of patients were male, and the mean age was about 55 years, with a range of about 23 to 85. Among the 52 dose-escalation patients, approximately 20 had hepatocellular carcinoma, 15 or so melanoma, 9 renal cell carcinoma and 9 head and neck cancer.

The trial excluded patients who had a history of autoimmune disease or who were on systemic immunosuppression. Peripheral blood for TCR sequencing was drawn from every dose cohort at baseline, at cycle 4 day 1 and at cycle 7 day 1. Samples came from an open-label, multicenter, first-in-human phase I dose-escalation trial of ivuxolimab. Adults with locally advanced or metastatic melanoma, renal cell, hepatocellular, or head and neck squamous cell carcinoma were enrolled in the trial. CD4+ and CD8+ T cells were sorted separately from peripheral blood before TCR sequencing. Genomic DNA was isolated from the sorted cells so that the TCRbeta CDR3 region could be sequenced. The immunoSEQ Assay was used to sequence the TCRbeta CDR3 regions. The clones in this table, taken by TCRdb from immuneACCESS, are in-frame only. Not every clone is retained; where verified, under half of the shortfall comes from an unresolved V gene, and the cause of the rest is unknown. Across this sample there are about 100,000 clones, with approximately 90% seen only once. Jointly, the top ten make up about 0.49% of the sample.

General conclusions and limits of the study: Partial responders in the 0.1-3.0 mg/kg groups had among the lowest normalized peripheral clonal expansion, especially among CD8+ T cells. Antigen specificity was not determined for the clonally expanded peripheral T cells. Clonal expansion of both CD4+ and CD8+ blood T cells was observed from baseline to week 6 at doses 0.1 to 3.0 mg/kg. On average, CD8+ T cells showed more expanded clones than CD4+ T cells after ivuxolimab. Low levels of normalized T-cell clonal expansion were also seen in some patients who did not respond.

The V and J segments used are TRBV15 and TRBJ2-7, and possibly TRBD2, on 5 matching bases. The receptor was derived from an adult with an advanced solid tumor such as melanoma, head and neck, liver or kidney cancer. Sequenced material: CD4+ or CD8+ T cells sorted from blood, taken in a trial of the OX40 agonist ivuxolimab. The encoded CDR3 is CATSRDRTRFSEQYF. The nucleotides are TGTGCCACCAGCAGGGACCGGACTCGTTTCAGCGAGCAGTACTTC.